This T cell receptor beta chain stems from a study of read filtering for tumor transcriptome and immune sequencing. The CDR3 has 14 residues. V lost 1 base and J 5 bases, leaving 11 bases between the germline ends. Looked up from germline, CDR1 is SEHNR and CDR2 is FQNEAQ (reference sequence). Molecular barcoded adaptors covering alpha/delta and beta/gamma chains were used on roughly 400 ng RNA. From the reads, TCRdb called clonotypes with MiXCR, one entry per CDR3 protein. The sample lists over 90,000 distinct CDR3 sequences, approximately 21% seen once, with over 9.5% in the top ten. There are many counts of this clonotype.

The TCR originated in a donor aged 40 or older with multiple myeloma. Sample: a population of CD138-negative cells sorted from bone marrow. The V call is TRBV7-9, the J call TRBJ1-1, with a possible D match to TRBD1 (6 bases). The CDR3 region is CASSLVRRGTEAFF. Here the CDR3 DNA reads TGTGCCAGCAGCTTAGTCAGGAGGGGGACTGAAGCTTTCTTT.